These 21 T cell receptor beta chains were all obtained from the same sample, sequenced in a study of blood T cell repertoires in COVID-19. Profiled with immunoSEQ multiplex PCR; TCRdb holds only in-frame clones, not every one. The sample lists 110,000 or so clones, 85% seen once, with more than 5% in the top ten. Input material: peripheral blood. The receptors were gathered from a woman between 55 and 75 years old with COVID-19, enrolled during active disease.

The chain joins TRBV25-1 to TRBJ2-3; TRBD2 matches at 7 bases. The CDR3 totals 16 residues. The germline V gene encodes CDR1 MGHDK and CDR2 SYGVNS. J gave up 3 bases and V 3 bases, and 9 bases lay outside the gene matches. CDR3 sequence reads: CASSDKSSGLTDTQYF. CDR3 bases: TGTGCCAGCAGTGATAAGAGCTCGGGACTAACAGATACGCAGTATTTT.

This chain connects TRBV6-5 to TRBJ1-4; D gene unclear. CDR1 is MNHEY, CDR2 SVGAGI, per germline. V was cut by 6 bases and J by 10 bases, with 9 bases left in between. There are 11 residues in the CDR3. The CDR3 bases are TGTGCCAGCAGGGCGGCAAGAAAACTGTTTTTT. Translating gives CASRAARKLFF.

V is TRBV19 and J is TRBJ2-1, with D perhaps matching TRBD2 (6 bases). The CDR3 length is 16 residues. Germline V CDR1 and CDR2: LNHDA, SQIVND (reference sequence). Trimming shortened V by 3 bases and J by 5 bases, and 17 bases separated the two germline ends. The CDR3, as DNA: TGTGCCAGTAGTATCCTCGGGACTTACGGCGACAATGAGCAGTTCTTC. Residues: CASSILGTYGDNEQFF.

V is TRBV4-2 and J is TRBJ2-5; D gene ambiguous. V was clipped by 8 bases and J by 5 bases, with 9 bases between them. The CDR3 runs 11 residues. The germline V gene encodes CDR1 LGHNA and CDR2 YNFKEQ. This chain's CDR3 is CASGDGETQYF. The CDR3 nucleotides are TGTGCCAGCGGCGACGGGGAGACCCAGTACTTC.

This clone was counted a few times. V usage is TRBV5-1 and J usage is TRBJ1-4; D is undetermined. Trimming pared 4 bases from V and 1 base from J, leaving 17 bases between. CDR3 length: 17 residues. Germline V gene sequence: CDR1 SGHRS, CDR2 YFSETQ. The CDR3: CASSLLTEGGTNEKLFF. The CDR3, as DNA: TGCGCCAGCAGCCTCCTAACGGAGGGAGGAACTAATGAAAAACTGTTTTTT.

This clone was seen just once. For the CDR3, the DNA is TGCAGTGCTAGTGGACAGGGGACTTACTATGGCTACACCTTC. Translated, it gives CSASGQGTYYGYTF. The chain employs TRBV20-1 and TRBJ1-2; TRBD1 aligns across 9 bases. This CDR3 has 14 amino acids. The ends lost 3 bases at V and 3 bases at J; junction bases unmatched: 5. Germline loops: CDR1 DFQATT, CDR2 SNEGSKA (reference sequence).

As concerns this clone: Relative to the germline gene, one junction end is altered; a read error may explain this. V usage is TRBV6-2 or TRBV6-3 and J usage is TRBJ2-7, with 9 bases identical to TRBD2. The length of the CDR3 is 15 residues. In germline, CDR1 is MNHEY, CDR2 SVGEGT. The chain's CDR3 is CASSYGRGGSHEQYF. The CDR3, as DNA: TGTGCCAGCAGTTACGGGCGGGGGGGCTCCCACGAGCAGTACTTC.

This clone was seen once. The J gene is TRBJ1-4, the V gene TRBV30; D unresolved. Germline assignment: CDR1 GTSNPN and CDR2 SVGIG (reference sequence). Trimming stripped 6 bases from V and 0 bases from J, with 11 bases between. The CDR3 consists of 14 residues. Here the CDR3 DNA reads TGTGCCTGCAGAGAGGCGACAACTAATGAAAAACTGTTTTTT. Translation gives CACREATTNEKLFF.

The count of this clone is one. The chain carries TRBV6-1 and TRBJ2-1; TRBD2 aligns across 9 bases. The CDR3 extends over 18 amino acids. Trimming removed 0 bases from V and 0 bases from J; junction bases left unmatched: 6. In germline, CDR1 is MNHNS, CDR2 SASEGT. The CDR3 coding sequence is TGTGCCAGCAGTGAAGCCCCTAGCGGGGCTAGCTCCTACAATGAGCAGTTCTTC. It encodes CASSEAPSGASSYNEQFF.

The gene calls are TRBV19 and TRBJ1-2, with 7 bases identical to TRBD1. The CDR3 has 15 residues. Germline-derived CDR1 and CDR2 are LNHDA and SQIVND (reference sequence). Germline trimming cut 5 bases from V and 4 bases from J; bases unmatched to any gene: 10. CDR3 in DNA: TGTGCCAGTAGTTTTAGACAGGGCTTGGGCTATGGCTACACCTTC. It is translated as CASSFRQGLGYGYTF.

V usage is TRBV30 and J usage is TRBJ1-5; D is unresolved. The CDR3 has 14 amino acids. The V gene's germline CDR1 is GTSNPN and CDR2 SVGIG (reference sequence). Trimming left V 2 bases short and J 2 bases short, with 10 bases between. As DNA, the CDR3 is TGTGCCTGGAGTCCGGGAAATGGCAATCAGCCCCAGCATTTT. This encodes CAWSPGNGNQPQHF.

This clone was observed a handful of times. This chain uses TRBV29-1 with TRBJ1-2; 8 bases fit TRBD1. This CDR3 comprises 16 residues. J lost 1 base, V lost 4 bases, and 11 bases had no gene match. CDR1 and CDR2 (germline): SQVTM, ANQGSEA. The CDR3 DNA reads TGCAGCGTTGCGGACCCCCGGGACAGGAATAACTATGGCTACACCTTC. Its translation: CSVADPRDRNNYGYTF.

The chain carries TRBV7-8 and TRBJ1-5; weak D call: TRBD1 (5 bases). V was shortened by 5 bases and J by 3 bases, with 17 bases between the two germline ends. Germline V lookup: CDR1 SGHVS, CDR2 FQNEAQ. The CDR3 runs 16 residues. CDR3 nucleotides: TGTGCCAGCAGCCACCGGTTATACAGGCCCAATCAGCCCCAGCATTTT. Amino acid sequence: CASSHRLYRPNQPQHF.

This rearrangement joins TRBV9 to TRBJ1-1; 7 nucleotides agree with TRBD1. CDR1 is SGDLS, CDR2 YYNGEE, per germline. CDR3 length equals 14 residues. The V segment lost 3 bases and the J segment 1 base; nucleotides outside the gene matches: 3. The CDR3 here is CASSAGTENTEAFF. The CDR3 nucleotides are TGTGCCAGCAGCGCCGGGACAGAGAACACTGAAGCTTTCTTT.

The chain carries TRBV11-2 and TRBJ2-7, with TRBD1 identical over 12 bases. In germline, CDR1 is SGHAT, CDR2 FQNNGV. The CDR3 covers 16 residues. Trimming took 5 bases from V and 7 from J; bases not matched to a gene: 12. The CDR3 sequence is CASSQWPGQGAREQYF. CDR3 sequence (DNA): TGTGCCAGCAGCCAATGGCCGGGACAGGGGGCGCGAGAGCAGTACTTC.

The J gene is TRBJ2-1, the V gene TRBV5-4; 8 positions match TRBD2. Per germline, CDR1 SGHNT and CDR2 YYREEE (reference sequence). The trim removed 10 bases at V and 5 bases at J, leaving 11 bases unmatched. The CDR3 consists of 14 residues. CDR3 nucleotides: TGTGCCCCTTCCAACGGGGGGGCCCACAATGAGCAGTTCTTC. Its translation is CAPSNGGAHNEQFF. Full variable domain (remainder filled in from reference TRBV5-4 and TRBJ2-1): ETGVTQSPTHLIKTRGQQVTLRCSSQSGHNTVSWYQQALGQGPQFIFQYYREEENGRGNFPPRFSGLQFPNYSSELNVNALELDDSALYLCAPSNGGAHNEQFFGPGTRLTVL.

The rearrangement links TRBV4-1 to TRBJ2-3; D ambiguous. This CDR3 spans 13 amino acids. Trimming shortened V by 0 bases and J by 6 bases, and 7 bases separated the two germline ends. The germline CDR1 and CDR2 sequences are MGHRA and YSYEKL. In DNA form, the CDR3 reads TGCGCCAGCAGCCAAGACTTCTCCGATACGCAGTATTTT. This encodes CASSQDFSDTQYF.

The chain joins TRBV27 to TRBJ2-7, with 8 bases aligning to TRBD2. In germline, CDR1 is MNHEY, CDR2 SMNVEV (reference sequence). This CDR3 has 15 residues. The ends lost 0 bases at V and 5 bases at J; junction bases unmatched: 6. The CDR3: CASSLSRRGANEQYF. CDR3 DNA sequence: TGTGCCAGCAGTTTATCGAGGCGGGGGGCTAACGAGCAGTACTTC.

This clone showed up just once. V and J are TRBV5-8 and TRBJ1-2; TRBD1 matches at 8 bases. This CDR3 is 17 amino acids long. Trimming at V came to 5 bases and at J to 0 bases, leaving 12 bases not matched to a gene. CDR1 and CDR2 from the germline V gene are SGHTS and YDEGEE. The CDR3 coding sequence is TGTGCCAGCAGACGCGGACAGGGCCTGAACCCTAACTATGGCTACACCTTC. Protein product: CASRRGQGLNPNYGYTF. The full variable domain, its missing parts supplied by reference TRBV5-8 and TRBJ1-2, is EAGVTQSPTHLIKTRGQQATLRCSPISGHTSVYWYQQALGLGLQFLLWYDEGEERNRGNFPPRFSGRQFPNYSSELNVNALELEDSALYLCASRRGQGLNPNYGYTFGSGTRLTVV.

The chain joins TRBV6-6 to TRBJ1-2, with TRBD1 identical over 9 bases. Per germline, CDR1 MNHNY and CDR2 SVGAGI (reference sequence). After removal of 7 bases from V and 5 bases from J, the junction contained 14 bases not matched to a gene. The CDR3 totals 16 residues. The CDR3 here is CASIRDRENPLYGYTF. The DNA for the CDR3 is TGTGCCAGCATCCGGGACAGGGAAAATCCCTTATATGGCTACACCTTC.

The chain is built from TRBV6-2 or TRBV6-3 and TRBJ1-5, with unresolved D. Trimming left V 3 bases short and J 4 bases short, with 7 bases between. The CDR3 spans 13 residues. Germline-derived CDR1 and CDR2 are MNHEY and SVGEGT. The CDR3, as DNA: TGTGCCAGCAGTTATAACAGTAATCAGCCCCAGCATTTT. The encoded protein is CASSYNSNQPQHF.